The 5 T cell receptor beta chains in this list originate from one sample, sequenced in a study of blood T cell repertoires in COVID-19. The data were produced by immunoSEQ multiplex PCR, yet TCRdb's version contains in-frame clones alone and is incomplete. Of some 370,000 clones listed, about four fifths are singletons. The specimen was PBMCs or T cells enriched from blood (not recorded which). All receptors derive from a woman in her 50s who had recovered from COVID-19.

The chain employs TRBV6-2 or TRBV6-3 and TRBJ1-5; 8 bases are shared with TRBD1. The CDR3 spans 13 residues. V lost 5 bases, J lost 7 bases, and 4 bases stayed unmatched. The germline CDR1 and CDR2 sequences are MNHEY and SVGEGT. The CDR3 spells CASSKDRGQPQHF. The CDR3 bases are TGTGCCAGCAGTAAAGACAGGGGCCAGCCCCAGCATTTT.

This chain joins TRBV5-1 and TRBJ2-1; 8 positions agree with TRBD2. This CDR3 spans 19 amino acids. Germline-derived CDR1 and CDR2 are SGHRS and YFSETQ. The ends lost 3 bases at V and 10 bases at J; junction bases unmatched: 24. The DNA for the CDR3 is TGCGCCAGCAGCTCGACCCCTGCCGGGGGACTAGATATGGGTGCGGAGCAGTTCTTC. Encoded protein: CASSSTPAGGLDMGAEQFF.

The chain employs TRBV30 and TRBJ2-1, with D unclear. Trimming removed 2 bases from V and 0 bases from J, with 8 bases in between. The CDR3 consists of 14 residues. CDR1 GTSNPN and CDR2 SVGIG come from the germline V gene (reference sequence). The CDR3 DNA sequence: TGTGCCTGGAGTATCCTGAGCTCCTACAATGAGCAGTTCTTC. Protein product: CAWSILSSYNEQFF.

V usage is TRBV7-2 and J usage is TRBJ2-7; 9 bases agree with TRBD2. Germline assignment: CDR1 SGHTA and CDR2 FQGNSA. V lost 1 base, J lost 2 bases, and 12 bases stayed unmatched. The CDR3 sequence is 18 residues long. The CDR3 DNA reads TGTGCCAGCAGCTTAGTCCGGGGGCGACTAGCGGTTCCCTACGAGCAGTACTTC. Encoded protein: CASSLVRGRLAVPYEQYF.

V usage is TRBV29-1 and J usage is TRBJ1-1; 7 nucleotides match TRBD1. The CDR3 totals 13 residues. Germline V gives CDR1 SQVTM, CDR2 ANQGSEA. V shed 6 bases, J shed 5 bases, and the junction held 9 bases outside the gene matches. The CDR3 loop reads CSVGQALRTEAFF. The CDR3, as DNA: TGCAGCGTAGGACAGGCGCTCAGGACTGAAGCTTTCTTT.